This TCR beta chain appears in the sequencing data of a study of T-cell memory formation after mild COVID-19. The TCR alpha and TCR beta cDNA libraries, bearing sample barcodes and UMIs, were generated by 5'RACE using constant-segment primers. From the 5' RACE reads, TCRdb called clonotypes with MiXCR, one entry per CDR3 protein. The table shows around 310,000 distinct CDR3 sequences, with roughly 13% occurring only once. The germline V gene has CDR1 SQVTM and CDR2 ANQGSEA. The CDR3 length is 14 residues. The V gene end was trimmed by 7 bases and the J gene end by 6 bases; junction bases not matched to a gene: 11. There are a few counts of this clonotype. The antigen remains undetermined. Study findings and constraints: The study detected some responding clones in pre-infection memory, suggesting cross-reactive memory joined. Whereas later expanders leaned CD4+, clones contracting day 15 to 85 showed a balanced CD4/CD8 makeup.

This sequence was found in a man aged 18 to 30 who had mild COVID-19 (a few samples of this study predate the infection). Cell type and time point are not known. What was sequenced was PBMCs or a T cell subset sorted from them (not recorded which). The chain joins TRBV29-1 to TRBJ2-1; 8 nucleotides line up with TRBD2. The CDR3 region is CSAVAGTRGNEQFF. CDR3 nucleotides: TGCAGCGCCGTAGCCGGGACTAGGGGCAATGAGCAGTTCTTC.